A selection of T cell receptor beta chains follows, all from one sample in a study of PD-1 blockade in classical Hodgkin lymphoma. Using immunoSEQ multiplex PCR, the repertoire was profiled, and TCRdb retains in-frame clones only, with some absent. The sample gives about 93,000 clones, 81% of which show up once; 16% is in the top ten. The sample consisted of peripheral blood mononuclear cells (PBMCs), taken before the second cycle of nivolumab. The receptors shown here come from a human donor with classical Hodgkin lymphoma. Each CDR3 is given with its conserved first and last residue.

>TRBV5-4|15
CASSLKEISTDTQYF
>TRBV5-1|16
CASSWGQPSSGNTIYF
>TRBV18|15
CASSPNPQVMREQYF
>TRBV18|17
CASSQPGVRGTPYEQYF
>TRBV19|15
CASSFGLQPSYEQYF
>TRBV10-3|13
CAISGIPGETQYF
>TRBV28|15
CASRPAGTVAYEQYF
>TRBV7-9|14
CASSLTGEVYEQYF
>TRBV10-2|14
CASSGGDRVAEQYF
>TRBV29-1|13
CSAKRDRNTEAFF
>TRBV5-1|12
CASSRDGNIQYF
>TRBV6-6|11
CASSSISEAFF
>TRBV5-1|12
CASTENTGELFF
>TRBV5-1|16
CASSPGTSGSTDTQYF
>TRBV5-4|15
CASSLGLAGVYEQYF
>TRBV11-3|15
CASSSGQSSYNEQFF
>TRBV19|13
CASSIGSFGDYTF
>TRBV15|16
CATRKQPNYGNQPQHF
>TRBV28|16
CASKDGGRVSTGELFF
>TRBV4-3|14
CASSPRPAGGERYF
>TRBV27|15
CASSSTSRSYNEQFF
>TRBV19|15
CASSGYLAGVNEQYF
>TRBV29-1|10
CSVQGNGYTF
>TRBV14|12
CASSPFTGELFF
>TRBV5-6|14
CASSSAQGWDTQYF
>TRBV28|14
CASRRQGPAYEQFF
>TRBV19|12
CASSSQGYGYTF
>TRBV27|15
CASSFISYGQETQYF
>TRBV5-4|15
CASSLVGRANYGYTF
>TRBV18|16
CASSPSKAGVYNEQFF
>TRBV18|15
CASSPGAGRESEQYF
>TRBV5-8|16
CASSSPGQGSNQPQHF
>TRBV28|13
CATTDPSRYEQYF
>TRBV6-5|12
CASSYGSETQYF
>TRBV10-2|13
CASRSGTFPFYTF
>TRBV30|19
CAWSPQGGLAGVNSYGQYF
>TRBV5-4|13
CASSLSGKGGYTF
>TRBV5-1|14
CASSLRGEGTEAFF
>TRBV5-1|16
CASSLGLAGRGNPQYF
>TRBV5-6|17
CASSLRSLVRVNTEAFF
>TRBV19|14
CASNAGQRHNEQFF
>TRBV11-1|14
CASSPTGGFDGYTF
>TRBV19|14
CASSPWGTTNEQFF
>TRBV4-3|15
CASSQDRAGGYEQYF
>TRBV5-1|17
CASSLGPGQGTGNTIYF
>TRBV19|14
CASRPGALALEAFF
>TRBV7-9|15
CASSPWDSPLDGYTF
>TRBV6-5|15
CASTFTGGKGYGYTF
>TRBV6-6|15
CASSYQIQGLGGYTF
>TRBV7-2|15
CASSRQGGLSYEQYF
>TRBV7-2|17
CASSQGSGRADPETQYF
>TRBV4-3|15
CASSQEVGVGTEAFF
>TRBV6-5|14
CASSRGGGTDTQYF
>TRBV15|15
CATSPHRGQAGELFF
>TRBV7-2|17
CASSFGTSGSTRSIQYF
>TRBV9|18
CASSTPIRDRPYPYEQYF
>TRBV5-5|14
CASSLDPSSYEQYF
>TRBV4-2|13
CASSQESARSYTF
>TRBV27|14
CASTREPSYNEQFF
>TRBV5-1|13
CASSLYDRAEQYF